This entry is about one T cell receptor beta chain. Antigen specificity is unknown. This sample is part of a study of T cell responses to AZD1222 COVID-19 vaccine. Broader study findings: Spike-specific TCR breadth rose after two AZD1222 doses, and depth rose as well. At baseline, just 5 or 6 AZD1222 recipients tested seropositive. The span of vaccine-associated CD4 TCRs extended across spike, with dominance at 160-218 and 743-854.

Second doses that came at about 4 or about 12 weeks were put together. This CDR3 is 17 amino acids long. Between the trimmed V and J ends, which lost 5 bases and 0 bases, there was a span of 20 bases. In germline, CDR1 is MGHRA, CDR2 YSYEKL. Clones were sequenced by immunoSEQ multiplex PCR, and TCRdb holds only the in-frame ones, with some missing. This repertoire shows 77,000 or so clones, around 93% found once; its top ten account for about 30%. This clonotype was obtained from an adult who received the AZD1222 COVID-19 vaccine. The sequenced sample was peripheral blood, obtained 28 days after the second AZD1222 dose. The rearrangement joins TRBV4-1 to TRBJ2-7, with D perhaps TRBD1 or TRBD2 (7 bases each). Here the CDR3 DNA reads TGCGCCAGCAGCGCCTACGGGGGGACAGCCAACTCCTACGAGCAGTACTTC. This gives the protein CASSAYGGTANSYEQYF.